This T cell receptor (beta chain) was recorded in a study of T cell clones after liver transplantation (dated by TCRdb to about 2019). About the investigation overall: The samples were obtained from ITN030ST, a randomized trial that attempted immunosuppression withdrawal within 2 years after liver transplantation. After a pre-transplant mixed lymphocyte reaction, TCRbeta sequencing was used to pinpoint donor-reactive T cell clones, which were subsequently tracked in post-transplant blood. Third party-reactive TCRbeta sequences were also identified from pre-transplant MLRs to serve as an antigen-independent comparator for donor-reactive sequences. Three of the eight recipients were HCV-positive; the others were transplanted for non-autoimmune, non-viral indications. The subjects received no induction therapy and were kept on standard immunosuppression until randomization at 12-24 months post-transplant. Tolerance was defined as complete withdrawal of immunosuppression for at least one year without a rise in liver enzymes beyond twice the upper limit of normal. Blood samples were collected pre-transplant, pre-randomization before withdrawal, and post-randomization after either complete withdrawal or failed withdrawal. A cohort of 8 liver transplant recipients was studied, of whom 3 were classified as tolerant and 5 as non-tolerant. Overall study results and their limits: In 5 of 8 subjects, regardless of tolerance or HCV status, circulating donor-reactive CD4 TCRbeta sequences dropped significantly post-transplant. In a couple of subjects, low numbers of available donor cells limited the measurable donor-reactive repertoire. Once repertoire turnover was taken into account, donor-reactive detection showed a significant reduction for CD4 in 7 of 8 subjects and for CD8 in 8 of 8. Because allograft tissue specimens were not available, migration of donor-reactive T cells into the graft, rather than deletion, may have occurred. Donor-reactive sequences declined more than third party-reactive ones, suggesting partial antigen-specific deletion unrelated to withdrawal success. Because of small, heterogeneous patient numbers and non-standardized post-transplant time points, the conclusions were only preliminary.

High-throughput TCRbeta CDR3 sequencing of frozen genomic DNA was performed by immunoSEQ, with PCR amplification, mapping, bias correction and internal controls included. From the authors' description of their analysis: Only productive rearrangements were retained, and each unique TCRbeta sequence was defined by its CDR3 nucleotide sequence together with its V and J gene. For a sequence to be called donor-reactive, it needed a frequency of at least 0.01% and at least 5-fold expansion in CFSE-low cells compared with unstimulated pre-transplant cells. Minimum frequency thresholds were set for each subject on the basis of the unstimulated sample with the lowest template count, so that a detection power of at least 90% was ensured. Repertoire turnover was measured by Jensen-Shannon divergence between the top 1000 TCRbeta sequences post- and pre-transplant. Two-sided Fisher's exact tests were used to test for changes in the detection of donor-reactive sequences. In its TCRdb copy, this immuneACCESS table keeps in-frame sequences only and misses some clones. Where compared with another copy, unresolved V genes explain less than half of these, and the others have no known cause. The D gene and trimming were derived from the DNA, and the V and J assignments and clone size from that table. The sample table contains some 9,000 clones; only one count was recorded for 55% to 85% of them. The ten largest clonotypes hold 22% of the sample.

Unstimulated PBMCs, after thawing, were stained for CD3, CD4 and CD8 and then FACS-sorted into CD3+CD4+ and CD3+CD8+ populations. Randomization to immunosuppression withdrawal applied to every one of the 8 studied subjects. The Qiagen DNeasy Blood and Tissue Kit was used for isolation of genomic DNA. The CDR3 goes from the cysteine to the phenylalanine over 14 residues. CDR3 DNA only is kept here, 42 bases in frame from base 1. Looking up the germline V gene (reference sequence) yields CDR1 SEHNR and CDR2 FQNEAQ. V sheds 2 bases and J sheds 9 bases, leaving 11 bases between their ends. This clone was seen a single time. Which antigen it targets is not known. Base qualities are missing; no much larger clone stands one base away.

The sequence came from a human patient who received a liver transplant. The graft donor may be the source of some T cells after a transplant. This specimen was CD8+ T cells from blood, taken at the roughly 15-month timepoint. This chain joins TRBV7-9 to TRBJ1-6; the D gene is unclear. The CDR3: CASSLTADGSPLHF. The nucleotide sequence is given as TGTGCCAGCAGCTTAACGGCCGACGGTTCACCCCTCCACTTT.